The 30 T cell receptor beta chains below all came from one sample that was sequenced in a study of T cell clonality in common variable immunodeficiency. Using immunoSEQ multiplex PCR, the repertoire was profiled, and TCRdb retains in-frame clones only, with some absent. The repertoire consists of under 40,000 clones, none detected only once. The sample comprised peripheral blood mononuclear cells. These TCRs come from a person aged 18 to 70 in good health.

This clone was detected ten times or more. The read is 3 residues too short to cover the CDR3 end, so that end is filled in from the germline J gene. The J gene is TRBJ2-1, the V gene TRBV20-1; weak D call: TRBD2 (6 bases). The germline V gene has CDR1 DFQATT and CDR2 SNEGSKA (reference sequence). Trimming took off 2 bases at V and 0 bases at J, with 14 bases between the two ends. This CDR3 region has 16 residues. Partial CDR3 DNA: TGCAGTGCTAGACACCGGGACTCCAGCTCCTACAATGAG. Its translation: CSARHRDSSSYNE. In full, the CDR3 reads CSARHRDSSSYNEQFF.

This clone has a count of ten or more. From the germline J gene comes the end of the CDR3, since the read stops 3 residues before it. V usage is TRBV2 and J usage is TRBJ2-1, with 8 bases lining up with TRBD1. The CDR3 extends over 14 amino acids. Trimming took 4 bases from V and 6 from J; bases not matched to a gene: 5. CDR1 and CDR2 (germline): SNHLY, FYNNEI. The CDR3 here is CASSVTGVVNEQFF. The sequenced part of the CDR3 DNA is TGTGCCAGCAGTGTGACAGGGGTAGTCAATGAG.

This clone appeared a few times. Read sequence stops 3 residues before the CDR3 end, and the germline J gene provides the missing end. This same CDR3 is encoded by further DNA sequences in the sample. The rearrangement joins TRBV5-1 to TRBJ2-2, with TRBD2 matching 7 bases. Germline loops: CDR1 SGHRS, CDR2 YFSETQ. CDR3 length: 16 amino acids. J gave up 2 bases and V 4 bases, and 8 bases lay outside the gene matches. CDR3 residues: CASSLGGHLNTGELFF. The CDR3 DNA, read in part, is TGCGCCAGCAGCCTGGGAGGGCACCTTAACACCGGGGAG.

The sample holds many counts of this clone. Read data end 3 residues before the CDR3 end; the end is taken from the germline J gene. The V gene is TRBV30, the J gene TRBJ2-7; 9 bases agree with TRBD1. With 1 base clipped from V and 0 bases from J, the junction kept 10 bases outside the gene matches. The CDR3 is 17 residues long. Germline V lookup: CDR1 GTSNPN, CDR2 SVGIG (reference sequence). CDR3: CAWSGWKRDRASYEQYF. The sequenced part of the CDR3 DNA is TGTGCCTGGAGTGGCTGGAAAAGGGACAGGGCCTCCTACGAG.

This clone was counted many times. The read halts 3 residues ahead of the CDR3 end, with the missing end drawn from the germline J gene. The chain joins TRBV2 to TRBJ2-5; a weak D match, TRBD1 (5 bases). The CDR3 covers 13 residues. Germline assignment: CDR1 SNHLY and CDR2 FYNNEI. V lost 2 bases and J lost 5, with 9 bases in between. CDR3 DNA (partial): TGTGCCAGCAGTGAATACAGGCGGGAGACC. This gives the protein CASSEYRRET. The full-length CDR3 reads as CASSEYRRETQYF.

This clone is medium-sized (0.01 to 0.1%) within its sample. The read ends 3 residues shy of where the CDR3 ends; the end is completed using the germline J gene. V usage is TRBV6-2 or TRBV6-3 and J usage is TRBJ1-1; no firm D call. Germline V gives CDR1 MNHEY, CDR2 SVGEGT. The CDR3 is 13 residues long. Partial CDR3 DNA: TGTGCCAGCAGTTCCCCAGGAGACGTGGAA. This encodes CASSSPGDVE. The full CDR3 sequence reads CASSSPGDVEAFF.

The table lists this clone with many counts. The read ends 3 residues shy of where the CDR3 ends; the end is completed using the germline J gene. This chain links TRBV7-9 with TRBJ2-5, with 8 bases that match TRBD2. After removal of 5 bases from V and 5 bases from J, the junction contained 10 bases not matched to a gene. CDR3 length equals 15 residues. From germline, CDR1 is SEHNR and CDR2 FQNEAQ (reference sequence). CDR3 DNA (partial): TGTGCCAGCAGCCAGGCGGCTAGCGGGCCGGAGACC. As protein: CASSQAASGPET. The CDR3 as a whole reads CASSQAASGPETQYF.

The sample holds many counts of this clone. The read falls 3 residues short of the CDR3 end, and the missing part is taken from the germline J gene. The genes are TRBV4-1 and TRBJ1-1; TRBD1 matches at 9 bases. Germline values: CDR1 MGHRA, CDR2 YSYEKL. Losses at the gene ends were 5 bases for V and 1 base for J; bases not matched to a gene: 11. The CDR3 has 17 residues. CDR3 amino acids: CASSRDRGNLGNTEAFF. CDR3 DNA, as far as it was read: TGCGCCAGCAGCAGAGACAGGGGGAATTTGGGGAACACTGAA.

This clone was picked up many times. The CDR3 sequence: CASSTQGGAQPQHF. The CDR3 bases that were read are TGTGCCAGTAGTACCCAGGGGGGTGCTCAGCCC. The V gene is TRBV19, the J gene TRBJ1-5, with TRBD1 matching over 7 bases. Read sequence stops 3 residues before the CDR3 end, and the germline J gene provides the missing end. V dropped 4 bases and J dropped 6; count of bases not matched to a gene: 6. Germline CDR1 reads LNHDA; CDR2 reads SQIVND (reference sequence). CDR3 length equals 14 residues.

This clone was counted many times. This CDR3 reads CASSPWAGGTATQYF. The CDR3 bases that were read are TGTGCCAGCAGCCCCTGGGCGGGGGGGACGGCGACC. This chain joins TRBV7-2 and TRBJ2-5, with 9 nucleotides matching TRBD2. The read ends 3 residues before the CDR3 terminus; that terminus is restored from the germline J gene. Looked up from germline, CDR1 is SGHTA and CDR2 is FQGNSA. The ends lost 5 bases at V and 7 bases at J; junction bases unmatched: 11. This CDR3 is 15 amino acids long.

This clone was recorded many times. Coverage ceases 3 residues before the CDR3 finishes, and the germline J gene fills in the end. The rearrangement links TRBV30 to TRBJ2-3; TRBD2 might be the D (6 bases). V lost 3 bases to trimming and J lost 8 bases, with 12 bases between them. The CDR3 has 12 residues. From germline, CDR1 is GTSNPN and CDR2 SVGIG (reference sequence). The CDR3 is CAWRGSGGTQYF. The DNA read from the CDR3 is TGTGCCTGGAGGGGTAGCGGAGGTACG.

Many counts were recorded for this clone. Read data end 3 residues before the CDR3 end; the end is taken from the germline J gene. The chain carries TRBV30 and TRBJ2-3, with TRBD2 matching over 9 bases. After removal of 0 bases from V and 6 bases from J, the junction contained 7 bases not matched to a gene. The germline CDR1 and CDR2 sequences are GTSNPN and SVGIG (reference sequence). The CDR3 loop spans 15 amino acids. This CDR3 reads CAWSVSSSGADTQYF. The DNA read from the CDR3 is TGTGCCTGGAGTGTGTCTTCTAGCGGGGCGGATACG.

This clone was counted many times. The CDR3 protein is CSARDPGGPGYEQYF. The sequenced part of the CDR3 DNA is TGCAGTGCTAGAGATCCGGGGGGGCCCGGATACGAG. This chain links TRBV20-1 with TRBJ2-7; TRBD2 matches 8 bases. Sequencing ends 3 residues short of the CDR3 end; the germline J gene provides the rest. Germline CDR1 reads DFQATT; CDR2 reads SNEGSKA (reference sequence). The length of the CDR3 is 15 residues. J lost 4 bases, V lost 0 bases, and 8 bases had no gene match.

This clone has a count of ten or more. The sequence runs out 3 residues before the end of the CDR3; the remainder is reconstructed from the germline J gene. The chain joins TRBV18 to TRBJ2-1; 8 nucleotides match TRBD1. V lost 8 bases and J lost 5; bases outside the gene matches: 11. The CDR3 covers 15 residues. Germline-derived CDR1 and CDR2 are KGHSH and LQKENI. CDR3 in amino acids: CASAPPGQENNEQFF. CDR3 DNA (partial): TGTGCCAGCGCCCCGCCGGGACAGGAGAACAATGAG.

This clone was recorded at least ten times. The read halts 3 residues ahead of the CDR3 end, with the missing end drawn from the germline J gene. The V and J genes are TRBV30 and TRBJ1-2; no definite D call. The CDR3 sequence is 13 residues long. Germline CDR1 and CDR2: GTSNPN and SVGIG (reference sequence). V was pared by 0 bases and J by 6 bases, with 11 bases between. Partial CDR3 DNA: TGTGCCTGGAGTGTAAAGTGGCTGGATGGC. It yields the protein CAWSVKWLDG. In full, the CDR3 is CAWSVKWLDGYTF.

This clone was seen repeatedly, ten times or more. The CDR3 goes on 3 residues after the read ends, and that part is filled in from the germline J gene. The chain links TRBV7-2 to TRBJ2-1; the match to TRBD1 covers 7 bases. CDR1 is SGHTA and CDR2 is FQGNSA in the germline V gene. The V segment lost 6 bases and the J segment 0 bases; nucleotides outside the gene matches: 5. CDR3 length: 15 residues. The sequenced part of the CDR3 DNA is TGTGCCAGCAGAGATAGACAGGGCTCCTACAATGAG. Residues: CASRDRQGSYNE. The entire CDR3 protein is CASRDRQGSYNEQFF. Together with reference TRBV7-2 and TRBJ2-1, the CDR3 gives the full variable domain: GAGVSQSPSNKVTEKGKDVELRCDPISGHTALYWYRQSLGQGLEFLIYFQGNSAPDKSGLPSDRFSAERTGGSVSTLTIQRTQQEDSAVYLCASRDRQGSYNEQFFGPGTRLTVL.

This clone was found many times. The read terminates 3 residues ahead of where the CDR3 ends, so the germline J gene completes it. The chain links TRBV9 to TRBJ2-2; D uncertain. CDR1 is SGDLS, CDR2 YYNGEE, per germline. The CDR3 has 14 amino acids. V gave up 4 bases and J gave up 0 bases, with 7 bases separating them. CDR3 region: CASSPRPNTGELFF. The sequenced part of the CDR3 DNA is TGTGCCAGCAGCCCCCGTCCGAACACCGGGGAG.

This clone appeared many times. CDR3 bases read: TGCAGCGTCGCACAGGGGTCTATCACAGATACG. Amino acids: CSVAQGSITDT. The whole CDR3 protein reads CSVAQGSITDTQYF. The rearrangement uses TRBV29-1 and TRBJ2-3, with TRBD1 matching over 7 bases. The read halts 3 residues ahead of the CDR3 end, with the missing end drawn from the germline J gene. The CDR3 has 14 residues. Germline trimming cut 6 bases from V and 2 bases from J; bases unmatched to any gene: 8. CDR1 and CDR2 (germline): SQVTM, ANQGSEA.

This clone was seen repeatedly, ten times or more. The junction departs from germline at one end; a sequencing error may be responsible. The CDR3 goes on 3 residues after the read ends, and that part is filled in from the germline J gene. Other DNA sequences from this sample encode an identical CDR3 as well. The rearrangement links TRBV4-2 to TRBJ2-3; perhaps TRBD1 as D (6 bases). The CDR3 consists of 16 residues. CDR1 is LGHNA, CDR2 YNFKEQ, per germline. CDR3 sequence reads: CASSLTRGSGTDTQYF. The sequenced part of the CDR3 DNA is TGCGCCAGCAGCCTTACCAGGGGTTCGGGCACAGATACG.

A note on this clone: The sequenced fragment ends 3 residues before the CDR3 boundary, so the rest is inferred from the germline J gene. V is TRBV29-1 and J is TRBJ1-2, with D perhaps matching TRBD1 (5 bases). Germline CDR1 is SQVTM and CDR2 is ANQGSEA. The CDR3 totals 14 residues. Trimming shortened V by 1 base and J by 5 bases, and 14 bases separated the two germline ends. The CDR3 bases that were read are TGCAGCGTTGAAGGTGGAGGCAGACAGTATGGC. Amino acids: CSVEGGGRQYG. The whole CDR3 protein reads CSVEGGGRQYGYTF. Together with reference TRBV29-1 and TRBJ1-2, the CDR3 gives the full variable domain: SAVISQKPSRDICQRGTSLTIQCQVDSQVTMMFWYRQQPGQSLTLIATANQGSEATYESGFVIDKFPISRPNLTFSTLTVSNMSPEDSSIYLCSVEGGGRQYGYTFGSGTRLTVV.

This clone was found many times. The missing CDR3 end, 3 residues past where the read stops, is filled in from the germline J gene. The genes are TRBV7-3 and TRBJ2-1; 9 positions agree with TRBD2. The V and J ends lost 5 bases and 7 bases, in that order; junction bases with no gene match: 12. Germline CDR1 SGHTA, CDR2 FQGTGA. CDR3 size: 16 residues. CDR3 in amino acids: CASSPRLAELGNEQFF. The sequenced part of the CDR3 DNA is TGTGCCAGCAGCCCTAGACTAGCGGAGCTCGGGAATGAG.

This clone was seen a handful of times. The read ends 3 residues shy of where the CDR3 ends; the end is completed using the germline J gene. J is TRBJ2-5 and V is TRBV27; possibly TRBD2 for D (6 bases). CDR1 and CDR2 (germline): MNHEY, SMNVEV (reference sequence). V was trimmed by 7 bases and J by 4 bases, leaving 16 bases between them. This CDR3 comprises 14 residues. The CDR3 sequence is CASTARSGSETQYF. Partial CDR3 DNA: TGTGCCAGCACGGCTAGGAGCGGGTCAGAGACC.

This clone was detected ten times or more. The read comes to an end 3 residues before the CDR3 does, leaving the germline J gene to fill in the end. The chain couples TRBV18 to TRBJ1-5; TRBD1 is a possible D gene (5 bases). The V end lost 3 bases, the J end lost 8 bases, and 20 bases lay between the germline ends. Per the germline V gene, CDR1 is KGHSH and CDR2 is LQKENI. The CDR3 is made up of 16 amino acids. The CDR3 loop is CASSPVGRGDTEPQHF. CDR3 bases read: TGTGCCAGCTCACCGGTAGGCCGAGGGGATACAGAGCCC. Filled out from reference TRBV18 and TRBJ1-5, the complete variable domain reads NAGVMQNPRHLVRRRGQEARLRCSPMKGHSHVYWYRQLPEEGLKFMVYLQKENIIDESGMPKERFSAEFPKEGPSILRIQQVVRGDSAAYFCASSPVGRGDTEPQHFGDGTRLSIL.

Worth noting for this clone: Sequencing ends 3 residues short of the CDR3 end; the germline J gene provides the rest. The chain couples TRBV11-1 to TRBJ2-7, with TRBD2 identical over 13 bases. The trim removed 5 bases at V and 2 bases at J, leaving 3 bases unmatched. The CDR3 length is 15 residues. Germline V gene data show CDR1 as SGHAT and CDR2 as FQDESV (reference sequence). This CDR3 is CASSRGLAGTYEQYF. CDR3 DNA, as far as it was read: TGTGCCAGCAGCCGGGGACTAGCGGGAACCTACGAG.

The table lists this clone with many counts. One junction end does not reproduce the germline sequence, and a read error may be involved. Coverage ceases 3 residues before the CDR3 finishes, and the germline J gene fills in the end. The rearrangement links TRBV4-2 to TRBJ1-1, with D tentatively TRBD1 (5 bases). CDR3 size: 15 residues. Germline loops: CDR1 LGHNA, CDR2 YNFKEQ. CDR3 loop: CASSQDLGQNTEAFF. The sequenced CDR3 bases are TGCGCCAGCAGCCAAGATTTGGGGCAGAACACTGAA.

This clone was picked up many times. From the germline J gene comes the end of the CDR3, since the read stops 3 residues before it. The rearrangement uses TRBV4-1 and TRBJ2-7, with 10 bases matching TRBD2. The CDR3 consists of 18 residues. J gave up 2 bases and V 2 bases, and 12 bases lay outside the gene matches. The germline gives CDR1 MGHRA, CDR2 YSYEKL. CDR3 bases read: TGCGCCAGCAGCCAACCCAAAGGGAAGCGGGAGGGGACCTACGAG. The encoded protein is CASSQPKGKREGTYE. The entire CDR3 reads CASSQPKGKREGTYEQYF.

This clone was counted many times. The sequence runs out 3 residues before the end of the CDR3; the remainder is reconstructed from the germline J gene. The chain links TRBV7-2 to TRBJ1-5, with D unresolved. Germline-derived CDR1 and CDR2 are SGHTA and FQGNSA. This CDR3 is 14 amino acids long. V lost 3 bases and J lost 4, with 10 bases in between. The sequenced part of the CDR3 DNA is TGTGCCAGCAGCTTTTCGAGCTTAAATCAGCCC. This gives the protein CASSFSSLNQP. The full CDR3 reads CASSFSSLNQPQHF.

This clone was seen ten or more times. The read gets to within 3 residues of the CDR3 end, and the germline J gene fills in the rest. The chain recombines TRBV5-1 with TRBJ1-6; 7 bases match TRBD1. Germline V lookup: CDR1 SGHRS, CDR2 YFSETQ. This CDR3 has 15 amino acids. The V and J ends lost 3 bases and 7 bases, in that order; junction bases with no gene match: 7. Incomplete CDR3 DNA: TGCGCCAGCAGCTCCACCGGACAGGTGAATTCACCC. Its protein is CASSSTGQVNSP. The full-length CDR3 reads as CASSSTGQVNSPLHF.

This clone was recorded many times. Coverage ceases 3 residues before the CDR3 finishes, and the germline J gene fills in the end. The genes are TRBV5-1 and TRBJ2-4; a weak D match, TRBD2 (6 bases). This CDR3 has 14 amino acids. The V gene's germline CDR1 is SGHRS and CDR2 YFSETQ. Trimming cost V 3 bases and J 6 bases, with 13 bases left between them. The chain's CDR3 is CASSSGAGGNIQYF. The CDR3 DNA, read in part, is TGCGCCAGCAGCTCGGGAGCCGGGGGAAACATT.

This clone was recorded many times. The CDR3 sequence is CASSLGRRAYEQYF. The covered CDR3 bases are TGTGCCAGCAGTTTAGGGCGTCGGGCCTACGAG. This chain joins TRBV12-3 or TRBV12-4 and TRBJ2-7; D gene uncertain. The read is 3 residues too short to cover the CDR3 end, so that end is filled in from the germline J gene. Trimming shortened V by 1 base and J by 2 bases, and 9 bases separated the two germline ends. CDR3 size: 14 residues.